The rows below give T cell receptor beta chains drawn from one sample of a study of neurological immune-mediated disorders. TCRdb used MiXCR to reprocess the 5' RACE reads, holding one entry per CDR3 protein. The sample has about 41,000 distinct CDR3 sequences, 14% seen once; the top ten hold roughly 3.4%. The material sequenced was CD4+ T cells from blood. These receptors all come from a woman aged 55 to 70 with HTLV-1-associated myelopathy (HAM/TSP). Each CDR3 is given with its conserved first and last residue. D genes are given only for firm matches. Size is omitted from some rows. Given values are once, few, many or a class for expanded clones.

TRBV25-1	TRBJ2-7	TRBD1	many	TGTGCCACCGAGAGGACAGGGGTTATCTACGAGCAGTACTTC	CATERTGVIYEQYF
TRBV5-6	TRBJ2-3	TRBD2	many	TGTGCCAGCAGCTCGCGGGGGGCCGGGGGAGATACGCAGTATTTT	CASSSRGAGGDTQYF
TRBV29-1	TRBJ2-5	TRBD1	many	TGCAGCGCCCAGCAATCCGGGACAGGGGTAGAGACCCAGTACTTC	CSAQQSGTGVETQYF
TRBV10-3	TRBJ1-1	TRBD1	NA	TGTGCCATCATTGAGGGACAGGCCCGAGGCGAAGCTTTCTTT	CAIIEGQARGEAFF
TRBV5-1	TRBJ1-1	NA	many	TGCGCCAGCAGCGTGGACGGGACGGGTGTCGACACTGAAGCTTTCTTT	CASSVDGTGVDTEAFF
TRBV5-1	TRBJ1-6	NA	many	TGCGCCAGCAGCTTGGCCGCAGGGAGCGGGTCACCCCTCCACTTT	CASSLAAGSGSPLHF
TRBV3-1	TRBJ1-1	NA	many	TGTGCCAGCAGCCAAGTGGCAGGGAGGAACACTGAAGCTTTCTTT	CASSQVAGRNTEAFF
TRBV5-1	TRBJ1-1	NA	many	TGCGCCAGCAGTTCAGGGGACACCTTATTGAACACTGAAGCTTTCTTT	CASSSGDTLLNTEAFF
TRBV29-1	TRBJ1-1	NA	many	TGCAGCGTCGATAGGGAAATTTGGGGATTGAACACTGAAGCTTTCTTT	CSVDREIWGLNTEAFF
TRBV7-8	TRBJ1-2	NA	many	TGTGCCAGCAGCTTCGTGCCGGTGGGCGATGGCTACACCTTC	CASSFVPVGDGYTF
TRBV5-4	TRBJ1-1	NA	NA	TGTGCCAGCAGACTGAGGGGGAACACTGAAGTTTTCTTT	CASRLRGNTEVFF
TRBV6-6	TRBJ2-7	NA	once	TGTGCCAGCAGTTACTCGGGACAAGACTACGAGCAGTACTTC	CASSYSGQDYEQYF
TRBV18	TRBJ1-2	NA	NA	TGTGCTAGCTCACCACCGCCCCATGGCTACTATGGCTACACCTTC	CASSPPPHGYYGYTF
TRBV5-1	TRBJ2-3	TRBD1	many	TGCGCCAGCAGCTACCGGGACAGGGGCACAGATACGCAGTATTTT	CASSYRDRGTDTQYF
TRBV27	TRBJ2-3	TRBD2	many	TGTGCCAGCAGTTTAAGCGGGGTCGCTAGCGGGGATTCAGATACGCAGTATTTT	CASSLSGVASGDSDTQYF
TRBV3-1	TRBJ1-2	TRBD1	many	TGTGCCAGCAGCCGACAACAGGGGGCGCTTGGCTACACCTTC	CASSRQQGALGYTF
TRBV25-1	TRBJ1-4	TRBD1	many	TGTGCCAGCAGTAATACGGGAGGGCCAGGGGGCTTTGGAAAACTGTTTTTT	CASSNTGGPGGFGKLFF
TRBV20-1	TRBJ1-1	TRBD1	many	TGCAGTGCTATTCCCTATACAGGGGCCCGCACTGAAGCTTTCTTT	CSAIPYTGARTEAFF
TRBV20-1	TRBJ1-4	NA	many	TGCAGTGCCGGGGCCGGGGCAACTAATGAAAAACTGTTTTTT	CSAGAGATNEKLFF
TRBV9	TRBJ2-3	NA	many	TGTGCCAGCAGCCCCTCGGGACATAGCACAGATACGCAGTATTTT	CASSPSGHSTDTQYF
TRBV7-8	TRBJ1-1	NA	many	TGTGCCAGCAGCGTCCTGAAACACACTGAAGCTTTCTTT	CASSVLKHTEAFF
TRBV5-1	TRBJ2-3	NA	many	TGCGCCAGCAGCTATGGGGGCGGGGGCACAGATACGCAGTATTTT	CASSYGGGGTDTQYF